Each of the 7 T cell receptor beta chains below was sequenced from the same sample in a study of response to subunit inactivated influenza vaccine. In TCRdb, the RT-PCR reads were re-called with MiXCR into one record per CDR3 protein. The data hold 530,000 or so distinct CDR3 sequences, with about 10% observed a single time. The sequencing here drew on PBMCs from blood, taken on the day of vaccination. The receptors derive from a man in his fifties or sixties who received an inactivated influenza vaccine.

In its sample, this clonotype was seen a few times. The chain has TRBV6-5 and TRBJ2-7, with D unresolved. The V end was cut by 4 bases, the J end by 6 bases, with 16 bases between. CDR3 length equals 14 residues. From germline, CDR1 is MNHEY and CDR2 SVGAGI. The CDR3 region has the DNA TGTGCCAGCAGTTCCCCTTCGGGCCTGGGCGAGCAGTACTTC. Its protein product is CASSSPSGLGEQYF.

This clonotype has a handful of counts. V usage is TRBV7-9 and J usage is TRBJ2-2, with 9 nucleotides matching TRBD1. Germline V gene data show CDR1 as SEHNR and CDR2 as FQNEAQ (reference sequence). J was trimmed by 7 bases and V by 4 bases; bases with no gene match: 7. There are 15 residues in the CDR3. CDR3 sequence: CASSSGTGYIGELFF. DNA for the CDR3: TGTGCCAGCAGCTCCGGGACAGGGTATATCGGGGAGCTGTTTTTT.

This clonotype was seen a handful of times. The chain has TRBV7-3 and TRBJ2-3; TRBD1 or TRBD2 may be the D gene (5 bases each). The CDR3 length is 15 residues. The V gene's germline CDR1 is SGHTA and CDR2 FQGTGA. V was shortened by 4 bases and J by 12 bases, with 23 bases between the two germline ends. The CDR3 bases are TGTGCCAGCAGCTCGGCCGGGACGCTCCTGACCCTCCAGTATTTT. Protein product: CASSSAGTLLTLQYF.

The chain couples TRBV5-5 to TRBJ2-1, with TRBD2 matching 7 bases. Per germline, CDR1 SGHKS and CDR2 YYEKEE (reference sequence). The ends lost 4 bases at V and 3 bases at J; junction bases unmatched: 16. This CDR3 has 18 amino acids. The DNA for the CDR3 is TGTGCCAGCAGCGGACCGAGTGCCCCGGGACTACTCTACAATGAGCAGTTCTTC. Residues: CASSGPSAPGLLYNEQFF.

The V call is TRBV20-1, the J call TRBJ2-5, with TRBD1 matching 7 bases. Germline lookup yields CDR1 DFQATT and CDR2 SNEGSKA (reference sequence). V lost 2 bases to trimming and J lost 5 bases; unmatched junction nucleotides: 8. This CDR3 contains 14 residues. CDR3 sequence (DNA): TGCAGTGCTAGATGGACAGGCACTGGGGAGACCCAGTACTTC. Encoded protein: CSARWTGTGETQYF.

The gene calls are TRBV9 and TRBJ2-1; 7 bases are a match to TRBD2. Per the germline V gene, CDR1 is SGDLS and CDR2 is YYNGEE. The CDR3 loop spans 16 amino acids. J lost 0 bases, V lost 3 bases, and 6 bases had no gene match. This CDR3 reads CASSEERGPSYNEQFF. The CDR3 DNA follows: TGTGCCAGCAGCGAAGAGCGGGGCCCCTCCTACAATGAGCAGTTCTTC.

As for this clonotype: A read error may produce the germline difference seen at one junction end. This chain uses TRBV7-2 with TRBJ2-3; D is undetermined. Germline CDR1 SGHTA, CDR2 FQGNSA. This CDR3 has 15 residues. As DNA, the CDR3 is TGTGCCAGCAGCCCTCCGTCCTGGCGCGCAGATATGCAGTATTTT. It translates to CASSPPSWRADMQYF.